This T cell receptor (beta chain) is from a study of blood T cell repertoires in COVID-19. This CDR3 comprises 13 residues. Germline CDR1 and CDR2: LGHDT and YNNKEL (reference sequence). V was shortened by 4 bases and J by 2 bases, with 9 bases between the two germline ends. The repertoire was sequenced with immunoSEQ multiplex PCR; TCRdb's copy has only in-frame clones and lacks some. The sample comprises about 190,000 clones, about 88% of which are singletons, and about 6.8% rests with the top ten. The receptor's source is a woman aged 40 to 50 who had recovered from COVID-19. The specimen was peripheral blood. The genes are TRBV3-1 (or the pseudogene TRBV3-2) and TRBJ2-7, with D unresolved. As DNA, the CDR3 is TGTGCCAGCAGCCCGCGGTCCACCTACGAGCAGTACTTC. Encoded protein: CASSPRSTYEQYF.